This T cell receptor (beta chain) appears in the sequencing data of a study of Ad26.COV2.S vaccination and SARS-CoV-2 variants. In germline, CDR1 is SNHLY, CDR2 FYNNEI. V lost 3 bases, J lost 6 bases, and 3 bases lay in between. The CDR3 spans 12 residues. Treatment of the sample: about 20 received Ad26.COV2.S at low or high dose, single or two shots; about 5 received placebo; per-sample allocation not given. Following the first vaccine or placebo injection, samples were taken on day 63. Regarding this clone: Other DNA variants within this sample encode the same CDR3.

Using immunoSEQ multiplex PCR, the repertoire was profiled, and TCRdb retains in-frame clones only, with some absent. This sample yields around 370,000 clones, of which approximately 84% are seen a single time; about 3.3% belongs to the top ten. The V call is TRBV2, the J call TRBJ1-6, with no clear D. Here the sequenced sample was peripheral blood, taken in a trial of Ad26.COV2.S vaccine versus placebo. This sequence was found in a person aged 18-65 years who received the Ad26.COV2.S COVID-19 vaccine or a placebo. The CDR3 reads CASSDTNSPLHF. DNA of the CDR3: TGTGCCAGCAGTGATACTAATTCACCCCTCCACTTT.